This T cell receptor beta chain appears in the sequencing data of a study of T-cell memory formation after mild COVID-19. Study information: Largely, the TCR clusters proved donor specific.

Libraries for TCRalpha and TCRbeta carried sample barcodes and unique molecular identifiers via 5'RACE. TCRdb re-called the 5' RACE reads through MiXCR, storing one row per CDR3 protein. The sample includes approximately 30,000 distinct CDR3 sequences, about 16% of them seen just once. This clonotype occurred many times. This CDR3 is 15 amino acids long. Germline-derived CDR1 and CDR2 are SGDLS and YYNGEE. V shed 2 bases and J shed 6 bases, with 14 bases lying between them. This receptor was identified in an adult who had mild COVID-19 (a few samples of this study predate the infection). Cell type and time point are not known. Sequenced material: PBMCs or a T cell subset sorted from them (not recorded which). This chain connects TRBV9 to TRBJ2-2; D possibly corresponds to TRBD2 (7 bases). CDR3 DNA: TGTGCCAGCAGCGTGGCTACAGGGAGGGCCGGGGAGCTGTTTTTT. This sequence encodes CASSVATGRAGELFF.